The present TCR beta chain was sequenced within a study of cytomegalovirus exposure and HLA in healthy donors. Germline V gene data show CDR1 as MNHEY and CDR2 as SMNVEV (reference sequence). Germline trimming cut 4 bases from V and 2 bases from J; bases unmatched to any gene: 2. This CDR3 region has 13 residues. This clone has more than one count but fewer than ten. Its target is unknown. The study, taken as a whole, reports: Follow-up analysis later connected one missense variant in DCLRE1C with trimming of TCR beta V- and J-genes.

A multiplex PCR was run with 60 Vbeta primers and 13 Jbeta primers. Study processing details: Later, an analysis found about 83 million unique TCR beta chains, and around 12 million of these were shared. The data were produced by immunoSEQ multiplex PCR, yet TCRdb's version contains in-frame clones alone and is incomplete. The D gene and trimming were derived from the DNA, and the V and J assignments and clone size from that table. The sample has 95,000 to 150,000 clones, approximately 73% seen once; the top ten hold about 4.4%. The chain joins TRBV27 to TRBJ2-7; 7 bases line up with TRBD1. The sequenced sample consisted of PBMCs. This TCR was sampled from a man between 60 and 70 years old in good health and CMV-seropositive. The CDR3: CASSWGQTYEQYF. CDR3 coding DNA: TGTGCCAGCAGTTGGGGACAGACCTACGAGCAGTACTTC.